This T cell receptor (beta chain) was sequenced during a study of blood T cell repertoires in COVID-19 (TCRdb year 2020). With respect to the entire study: Collaborator samples came from the United States, Italy and Spain and covered acute and convalescent phases of COVID-19. The dataset comprised deeply sampled blood TCRbeta repertoires from subjects exposed to, actively infected with, or recovered from COVID-19. The prospective study material was composed of cDNA or gDNA derived from T cells, B-cell-depleted T cells, or PBMCs. HLA class I and class II types, where available, came from metadata supplied by the sample provider rather than from assay-based typing. Sample metadata almost always included a de-identified subject ID, COVID-19 status, age in years and sex. Samples came from the ongoing ImmuneRACE study (first 160 participants) plus 1,254 subjects from 6 global collaborators. The repertoires were released in a freely available public database meant as a resource for research on the immune response to SARS-CoV-2. Beyond this particular receptor, the publication reports: The quantity of clinical and demographic metadata differed by source and by participant and was supplied without curation.

Including cysteine and phenylalanine, the CDR3 has 16 amino acids. Here the CDR3 DNA is all that survives: 48 bases in frame from base 1. V drops 4 bases and J drops 6 bases, leaving 18 bases in between. CDR1 and CDR2 are drawn from the germline V gene: KGHDR, SFDVKD. About this clone: Its antigen target is currently unknown. Base qualities are not provided; no much larger clone lies one nucleotide away.

TCRbeta CDR3 regions were amplified from genomic DNA by means of the immunoSEQ Assay, a bias-controlled multiplex PCR. The study's own analysis went as follows. The number of nucleated cells in each sample was estimated by amplification of reference gene primers within the assay. To quantify the absolute abundance of each unique TCRbeta CDR3 rearrangement, sequence reads were collapsed and filtered. For each sample, productive Simpson clonality was calculated by taking the square root of Simpson's diversity index across productive rearrangements. TCRdb provides this immuneACCESS table in a form limited to in-frame rearrangements. Some clones are lacking; in checked studies, under half of them reflect an unresolved V gene, and why the rest are absent is not known. V and J calls and clone size are as listed in that table; D and trimming were resolved from the DNA. The sample yields approximately 100,000 clones; around 81% were counted once. The top ten hold 6.3% of the sample.

The collaborating institutions used their own protocols to collect whole blood in K2EDTA tubes. For TCRbeta analysis, collaborator samples were shipped as frozen whole blood, as isolated PBMCs, or as DNA extracted from either sample type. This receptor was taken from a man aged 55 to 69 with acute or convalescent COVID-19. The sequencing input was peripheral blood. Recombination connected TRBV24-1 to TRBJ1-5, with the D segment identity uncertain. This receptor has the CDR3 CATSDRRAAGSQPQHF. The DNA sequence is given as TGTGCCACCAGTGACCGCAGAGCGGCCGGGAGTCAGCCCCAGCATTTT.